These T cell receptor beta chains were read from a single sample in a study of blood T cell repertoires in COVID-19. Sequenced by immunoSEQ multiplex PCR; TCRdb stores in-frame clones only, minus some. The repertoire has about 130,000 clones, around nine tenths of them found once; the top ten carry roughly 2.3%. The sequenced material came from PBMCs or T cells enriched from blood (not recorded which). These receptor sequences come from a woman between 45 and 65 years old who had recovered from COVID-19. Both conserved end residues are part of each CDR3. Fields, in order: D gene, V gene, clone size, J gene, CDR3 protein, CDR3 DNA. A D gene is named only where the DNA matches it firmly. Only some rows state a clone size, as once, few, many or a class for expanded clones.

>TRBD1|TRBV15|.|TRBJ1-5
CATSSHPRGNQPQHF
TGTGCCACCAGCTCGCACCCCAGGGGGAACCAGCCCCAGCATTTT
>.|TRBV18|.|TRBJ1-5
CASSPPAPKNQPQHF
TGTGCCAGCTCACCACCGGCCCCCAAAAATCAGCCCCAGCATTTT
>TRBD1|TRBV6-7|.|TRBJ1-4
CASSYRGDRGGHKGNEKLFF
TGTGCCAGCAGTTATAGAGGGGACAGGGGAGGGCACAAGGGTAATGAAAAACTGTTTTTT
>.|TRBV12-5|once|TRBJ1-6
CASGLQVAARGLPLHF
TGTGCTAGTGGTTTGCAGGTAGCCGCCCGAGGGTTACCCCTCCACTTT
>.|TRBV11-3|.|TRBJ2-3
CASSSQGIADTQYF
TGTGCCAGCAGCTCCCAGGGGATCGCAGATACGCAGTATTTT
>TRBD1|TRBV27|.|TRBJ1-1
CASSSRPGQGDTEAFF
TGTGCCAGCAGTTCGCGACCGGGACAGGGTGACACTGAAGCTTTCTTT
>.|TRBV19|once|TRBJ1-3
CASSIGGGLGGNTIYF
TGTGCCAGTAGTATTGGCGGGGGGCTGGGAGGAAACACCATATATTTT
>.|TRBV15|.|TRBJ1-5
CATSTNRDQPQHF
TGTGCCACCAGCACCAACAGGGATCAGCCCCAGCATTTT
>.|TRBV9|.|TRBJ1-2
CASSVAPGQGGGGYTF
TGTGCCAGCAGCGTAGCCCCCGGGCAGGGAGGCGGTGGCTACACCTTC
>TRBD2|TRBV10-2|.|TRBJ2-1
CASSPLAGEHEQFF
TGCGCCAGCAGTCCACTAGCGGGGGAGCATGAGCAGTTCTTC
>.|TRBV3-1/TRBV3-2|.|TRBJ1-1
CASSQNTEAFF
TGTGCCAGCAGTCAGAACACTGAAGCTTTCTTT
>.|TRBV6-5|.|TRBJ1-4
CASSYSLRVNEKLFF
TGTGCCAGCAGTTACTCGTTGAGGGTTAATGAAAAACTGTTTTTT
>TRBD1|TRBV2|.|TRBJ2-2
CASSGQGQTGELFF
TGTGCCAGCTCCGGACAGGGACAAACCGGGGAGCTGTTTTTT
>.|TRBV18|.|TRBJ2-2
CASSPTGQEIPNTGELFF
TGTGCCAGCTCACCAACGGGACAAGAGATACCGAACACCGGGGAGCTGTTTTTT
>.|TRBV19|.|TRBJ1-5
CASSLTQGASQHF
TGTGCCAGTAGCCTTACACAGGGAGCTTCCCAGCATTTT
>.|TRBV12-5|.|TRBJ2-4
CASGLDLAKNIQYF
TGTGCTAGTGGTTTGGATCTAGCCAAAAACATTCAGTACTTC
>TRBD1|TRBV4-3|.|TRBJ2-7
CASSQCRDRGRFEQYF
TGCGCCAGCAGCCAGTGCCGGGACAGGGGGCGTTTTGAGCAGTACTTC
>.|TRBV9|.|TRBJ1-1
CASSVGHLNTEAFF
TGTGCCAGCAGCGTTGGTCACTTGAACACTGAAGCTTTCTTT
>.|TRBV7-6|.|TRBJ1-4
CASSLATRLTNEKLFF
TGTGCCAGCAGCTTAGCGACGAGGTTAACTAATGAAAAACTGTTTTTT
>TRBD2|TRBV5-6|.|TRBJ2-7
CASSLRKGLAVSYEQYF
TGTGCCAGCAGCTTGAGAAAGGGACTAGCGGTATCCTACGAGCAGTACTTC
>TRBD2|TRBV3-1/TRBV3-2|.|TRBJ2-7
CATKSGGAYEQYF
TGTGCCACAAAGAGCGGGGGAGCCTACGAGCAGTACTTC
>.|TRBV19|.|TRBJ2-5
CASSMLQFETQYF
TGTGCCAGTAGTATGCTGCAGTTCGAGACCCAGTACTTC
>.|TRBV27|.|TRBJ2-5
CASNHGPGSGSQYF
TGTGCCAGCAATCACGGACCGGGGTCGGGGTCCCAGTACTTC
>TRBD1|TRBV27|.|TRBJ2-7
CASSPLVGQGGLVISYEQYF
TGTGCCAGCAGTCCCCTAGTAGGACAGGGGGGCCTCGTTATCTCCTACGAGCAGTACTTC
>.|TRBV5-1|.|TRBJ2-2
CASRLGGDNTGELFF
TGCGCCAGCAGATTGGGCGGGGACAACACCGGGGAGCTGTTTTTT
>.|TRBV7-9|.|TRBJ2-7
CASSLYPSIYDEQYF
TGTGCCAGCAGCTTATATCCGAGCATATATGACGAGCAGTACTTC
>TRBD1|TRBV4-1|.|TRBJ2-2
CASSQGVRGQAGELFF
TGCGCCAGCAGCCAAGGGGTCAGGGGGCAGGCCGGGGAGCTGTTTTTT
>TRBD1|TRBV6-5|.|TRBJ1-6
CASIFPGGHNSPLHF
TGTGCCAGCATCTTCCCAGGGGGGCATAATTCACCCCTCCACTTT
>.|TRBV6-5|.|TRBJ1-6
CASSRTDTYNSPLHF
TGTGCCAGCAGCCGAACAGATACATATAATTCACCCCTCCACTTT
>TRBD1|TRBV27|.|TRBJ1-2
CASSSDRGSYGYTF
TGTGCCAGCAGTTCGGACAGGGGAAGCTATGGCTACACCTTC
>TRBD1|TRBV5-3|.|TRBJ1-5
CARSARDRASNQPQHF
TGTGCCAGAAGCGCTAGAGACAGGGCAAGCAATCAGCCCCAGCATTTT
>TRBD1|TRBV18|.|TRBJ1-2
CASSRSDRDYGYTF
TGTGCCAGCTCACGGTCTGACAGGGACTATGGCTACACCTTC
>.|TRBV5-1|.|TRBJ1-4
CASSLSPRHSTNEKLFF
TGCGCCAGCAGCTTGTCACCCAGGCATTCAACTAATGAAAAACTGTTTTTT
>TRBD1|TRBV6-5|few|TRBJ2-3
CASSRTGFGSDTQYF
TGTGCCAGCAGTAGGACAGGGTTCGGATCAGATACGCAGTATTTT
>TRBD2|TRBV7-9|.|TRBJ2-5
CASSLGLAGAQETQYF
TGTGCCAGCAGCTTGGGGCTAGCGGGGGCCCAAGAGACCCAGTACTTC
>TRBD2|TRBV5-1|.|TRBJ2-3
CASSSEAGASTDTQYF
TGCGCCAGCAGCTCGGAAGCGGGGGCAAGCACAGATACGCAGTATTTT
>TRBD1|TRBV5-1|.|TRBJ2-5
CASSFEGARETQYF
TGCGCCAGCAGCTTCGAGGGGGCTAGGGAGACCCAGTACTTC
>.|TRBV27|.|TRBJ1-1
CARVDLRGTEAFF
TGTGCCCGAGTTGACCTTCGGGGAACTGAAGCTTTCTTT
>TRBD1|TRBV7-9|.|TRBJ1-4
CASSLGTGDEKLFF
TGTGCCAGCAGCTTAGGGACAGGGGATGAAAAACTGTTTTTT
>.|TRBV18|once|TRBJ2-7
CASSADKAWDEQYF
TGTGCCAGCTCAGCGGACAAGGCGTGGGACGAGCAGTACTTC
>TRBD1|TRBV5-1|.|TRBJ1-1
CASSFLGQGQGTEAFF
TGCGCCAGCAGCTTCCTTGGCCAGGGACAGGGGACTGAAGCTTTCTTT
>TRBD1|TRBV4-1|.|TRBJ2-7
CASSPDRGFNEQYF
TGCGCCAGCAGCCCGGACAGGGGTTTCAACGAGCAGTACTTC
>TRBD1|TRBV30|.|TRBJ2-7
CAWIQGAEQYF
TGTGCCTGGATACAGGGGGCCGAGCAGTACTTC
>.|TRBV19|.|TRBJ1-1
CASSSQAGRAFF
TGTGCCAGTAGTAGCCAAGCAGGTAGGGCTTTCTTT
>.|TRBV5-1|.|TRBJ1-1
CASSALGPKDTEAFF
TGCGCCAGCAGTGCTCTTGGGCCGAAGGACACTGAAGCTTTCTTT
>TRBD1|TRBV7-9|.|TRBJ1-2
CASSLGAGQGFGYTF
TGTGCCAGCAGCTTAGGTGCGGGACAGGGCTTTGGCTACACCTTC
>.|TRBV4-1|.|TRBJ1-6
CASSQVELEPVNSPLHF
TGCGCCAGCAGCCAAGTCGAATTGGAGCCAGTGAATTCACCCCTCCACTTT
>TRBD2|TRBV10-1|.|TRBJ2-5
CASSARTSRETQYF
TGCGCCAGCAGTGCCCGGACTAGCCGCGAGACCCAGTACTTC
>TRBD2|TRBV3-1/TRBV3-2|.|TRBJ2-3
CASSQDPGGGGTDTQYF
TGTGCCAGCAGCCAAGATCCGGGCGGGGGGGGCACAGATACGCAGTATTTT